The clone carrying this T cell receptor beta chain occurred once. Its antigen is unknown. Germline CDR1 MNHEY, CDR2 SVGEGT. The CDR3 has 14 residues. J was trimmed by 6 bases and V by 8 bases; bases with no gene match: 10. Then a second PCR, running roughly 7 to 12 cycles, was carried out with a sample-barcoded 5' primer and a J-beta primer mix. TCRdb independently ran MiXCR on the 5' RACE reads; one entry per CDR3 protein. The sample yields approximately 1.5 million distinct CDR3 sequences, 42% seen once. The data belong to a study of blood T cells in healthy people across ages. Study context: Through template switching, about one barcoded beta molecule was captured per two T cells, as measured in model experiments. Study-wide results and caveats: Older age coincided with a roughly linear decline in TCR beta diversity per million T cells.

Aged roughly 6 to 90, donors were systemically healthy Caucasians from Russia. The origin of this receptor is a woman aged 18-35 years in good health. This chain links TRBV6-2 or TRBV6-3 with TRBJ2-3, with TRBD2 identical over 8 bases. Sequenced sample: blood. This CDR3 reads CASGPRREVDTQYF. The CDR3 DNA is TGTGCCAGCGGTCCGCGGCGGGAGGTGGATACGCAGTATTTT.